The 5 T cell receptor beta chains presented below share a single source sample, sequenced in a study of T cell responses to AZD1222 COVID-19 vaccine (dated by TCRdb to the early 2020s). The protocol used for the library was the immunoSEQ multiplex PCR assay. What TCRdb holds here is the immuneACCESS table cut down to in-frame rearrangements. Part of the clones is not present; checked against another copy, under half of the missing clones reflect an unresolved V gene, and the others are unexplained. Recorded for this sample are approximately 150,000 clones; around 90% of them occurred a single time. Together, the top ten hold 5% to 6.5% of the sample. What this sample's time point label stands for: about 28 days (+/-7) after the second vaccine dose. Taken with the paper, the label for treatment or condition translates to: meningococcal conjugate vaccine given as trial control. The specimen was peripheral blood, collected 28 days after the second dose of the MenACWY control vaccine. The receptors originated from an adult who received the MenACWY meningococcal vaccine as a control.

J is TRBJ2-6 and V is TRBV28; no reliable D call. The CDR3 sequence is 16 residues long. With 1 base removed from V and 0 bases from J, the gap between germline ends came to 7 bases. Germline lookup yields CDR1 MDHEN and CDR2 SYDVKM. In nucleotides, the CDR3 is TGTGCCAGCAGTTTATTAGGGTTCTCTGGGGCCAACGTCCTGACTTTC. Amino acid sequence: CASSLLGFSGANVLTF. Looking up the rest from reference TRBV28 and TRBJ2-6 gives the full variable domain: DVKVTQSSRYLVKRTGEKVFLECVQDMDHENMFWYRQDPGLGLRLIYFSYDVKMKEKGDIPEGYSVSREKKERFSLILESASTNQTSMYLCASSLLGFSGANVLTFGAGSRLTVL.

The V and J genes are TRBV29-1 and TRBJ1-2; 7 positions agree with TRBD1. V was clipped by 3 bases and J by 7 bases; unmatched bases: 5. Per the germline V gene, CDR1 is SQVTM and CDR2 is ANQGSEA. CDR3 length: 12 residues. The CDR3 reads CSVDEGAFGYTF. CDR3 nucleotide sequence: TGCAGCGTTGATGAGGGGGCATTTGGCTACACCTTC. Full variable domain (remainder filled in from reference TRBV29-1 and TRBJ1-2): SAVISQKPSRDICQRGTSLTIQCQVDSQVTMMFWYRQQPGQSLTLIATANQGSEATYESGFVIDKFPISRPNLTFSTLTVSNMSPEDSSIYLCSVDEGAFGYTFGSGTRLTVV.

Points on this clone: Other DNA sequences from this sample encode an identical CDR3 as well. The chain combines TRBV18 with TRBJ1-1; a possible D gene is TRBD1 (5 bases). This CDR3 comprises 14 residues. Germline V gene data show CDR1 as KGHSH and CDR2 as LQKENI. V gave up 1 base and J gave up 1 base, with 7 bases separating them. Here the CDR3 DNA reads TGTGCCAGCTCACCACAAACAGGGAACACTGAAGCTTTCTTT. It yields the protein CASSPQTGNTEAFF.

This sequence joins TRBV4-2 and TRBJ1-4; 9 nucleotides align to TRBD1. Germline V CDR1 and CDR2: LGHNA, YNFKEQ. The CDR3 extends over 15 amino acids. The junction had 5 bases not matched to a gene; V was cut back by 8 bases and J by 1 base. CDR3: CASGDRGGTNEKLFF. In DNA form, the CDR3 reads TGTGCCAGCGGCGACAGGGGGGGAACTAATGAAAAACTGTTTTTT.

This sequence joins TRBV28 and TRBJ1-4; D is uncertain. The CDR3 length is 19 residues. With 5 bases removed from V and 4 bases from J, the gap between germline ends came to 26 bases. CDR1 is MDHEN, CDR2 SYDVKM, per germline. CDR3 bases: TGTGCCAGCAGTCGAGGTACTGGAAACGCGCGACTGAATAATGAAAAACTGTTTTTT. This sequence encodes CASSRGTGNARLNNEKLFF. The variable domain in full, with the rest retrieved from reference TRBV28 and TRBJ1-4, is DVKVTQSSRYLVKRTGEKVFLECVQDMDHENMFWYRQDPGLGLRLIYFSYDVKMKEKGDIPEGYSVSREKKERFSLILESASTNQTSMYLCASSRGTGNARLNNEKLFFGSGTQLSVL.